This T cell receptor beta chain is from a study of blood T cell repertoires in COVID-19 (TCRdb year 2020). For the wider study: Samples covering the acute and convalescent phases of COVID-19 were provided by collaborators in the United States, Italy and Spain. The material from the prospective study consisted of cDNA or gDNA derived from T cells, B-cell-depleted T cells, or PBMCs. Deeply sampled blood TCRbeta repertoires from subjects exposed to, actively infected with, or recovered from COVID-19 were included in the dataset. The repertoires were released in a freely available public database meant as a resource for research on the immune response to SARS-CoV-2. The samples were drawn from two sources: the first 160 participants of the ongoing ImmuneRACE study, and over 950 subjects contributed by 6 global collaborators. Nearly every sample came with metadata listing a de-identified subject ID, COVID-19 status, age in years and sex. Where HLA class I and class II types were available, the types were taken from metadata supplied by the sample provider, not from assay-based typing. Overall study outcomes, separate from this receptor: The amount of clinical and demographic metadata varied by source and participant and was provided uncurated.

This clone was recorded only once. The antigen it recognizes is unknown. Base qualities were left out, and no much larger clone turns up one base away. TCRbeta CDR3 regions were amplified from genomic DNA by means of the immunoSEQ Assay, a bias-controlled multiplex PCR. As for how the authors treated the data: The number of nucleated cells in each sample was estimated by amplification of reference gene primers within the assay. To quantify the absolute abundance of each unique TCRbeta CDR3 rearrangement, sequence reads were collapsed and filtered. For each sample, productive Simpson clonality was calculated as the square root of Simpson's diversity index over productive rearrangements. As stored in TCRdb, this immuneACCESS dataset retains in-frame rearrangements with V and J assigned. A fraction of the clones does not appear; measured against another copy, unresolved V genes explain less than half of the discrepancy, and the remainder lacks a known reason. V, J and clone size are taken as reported in that table, and D and trimming were inferred from the DNA itself. This sample comprises about 160,000 clones, almost 85% of them detected only once. The top ten constitute about 20% of the sample.

Each collaborating institution followed its own protocols to collect whole blood in K2EDTA tubes. For TCRbeta analysis, collaborator samples were shipped as frozen whole blood, as isolated PBMCs, or as DNA extracted from either sample type. V ends up 3 bases short and J 12 bases short, with an unmatched junction base count of 7. From its cysteine to its phenylalanine, the CDR3 spans 12 amino acids. Only the CDR3 portion is preserved as DNA: 36 bases, with reading frame beginning at the first base. CDR1 and CDR2, per the germline V gene, are SGHTA and FQGNSA. The sequenced sample was peripheral blood. This TCR came from an elderly woman with acute or convalescent COVID-19. Recombination linked TRBV7-2 to TRBJ1-1, with 7 junctional bases fitting TRBD1. For the CDR3, the sequence is CASSLVNRGTFF. The nucleotides read TGTGCCAGCAGCTTGGTAAACAGGGGAACTTTCTTT.